What follows is one T cell receptor (beta chain) and its context. No antigen is known for it. The data were obtained in a study of T-cell memory formation after mild COVID-19. Study context: Across donors, TCR clusters were largely donor specific. Whole-study results and caveats: There was no confirmation that second-wave clones peaking on day 37 were SARS-CoV-2 specific.

TCRdb redid the calling of the 5' RACE reads with MiXCR, one entry per CDR3 protein. The sample yields 350,000 to 450,000 distinct CDR3 sequences, approximately 15% seen once. The germline V gene has CDR1 SEHNR and CDR2 FQNEAQ (reference sequence). V gave up 0 bases and J gave up 6 bases, with 6 bases separating them. The CDR3 has 14 residues. Input material: PBMCs or a T cell subset sorted from them (not recorded which). The sequence was obtained from a man aged 18 to 30 who had mild COVID-19 (a few samples of this study predate the infection). Cell type and time point are not known. The chain couples TRBV7-9 to TRBJ1-6, with no clear D. CDR3: CASSLAQINSPLHF. The CDR3 DNA follows: TGTGCCAGCAGCTTAGCGCAGATTAATTCACCCCTCCACTTT.